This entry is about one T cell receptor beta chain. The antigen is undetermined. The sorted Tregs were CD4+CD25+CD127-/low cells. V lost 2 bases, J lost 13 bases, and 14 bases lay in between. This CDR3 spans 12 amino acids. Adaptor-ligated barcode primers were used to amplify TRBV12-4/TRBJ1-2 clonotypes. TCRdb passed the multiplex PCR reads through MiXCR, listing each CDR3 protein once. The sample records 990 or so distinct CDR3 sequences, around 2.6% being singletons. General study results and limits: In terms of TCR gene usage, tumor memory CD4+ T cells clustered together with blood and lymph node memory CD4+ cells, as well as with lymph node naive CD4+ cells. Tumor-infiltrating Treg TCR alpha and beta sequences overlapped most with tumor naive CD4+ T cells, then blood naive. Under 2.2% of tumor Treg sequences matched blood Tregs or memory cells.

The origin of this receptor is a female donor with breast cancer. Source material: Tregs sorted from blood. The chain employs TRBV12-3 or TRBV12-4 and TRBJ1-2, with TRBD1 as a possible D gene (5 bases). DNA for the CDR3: TGTGCCAGCAGTTTACCTCAGGGAATCTCCACCTTC. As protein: CASSLPQGISTF.